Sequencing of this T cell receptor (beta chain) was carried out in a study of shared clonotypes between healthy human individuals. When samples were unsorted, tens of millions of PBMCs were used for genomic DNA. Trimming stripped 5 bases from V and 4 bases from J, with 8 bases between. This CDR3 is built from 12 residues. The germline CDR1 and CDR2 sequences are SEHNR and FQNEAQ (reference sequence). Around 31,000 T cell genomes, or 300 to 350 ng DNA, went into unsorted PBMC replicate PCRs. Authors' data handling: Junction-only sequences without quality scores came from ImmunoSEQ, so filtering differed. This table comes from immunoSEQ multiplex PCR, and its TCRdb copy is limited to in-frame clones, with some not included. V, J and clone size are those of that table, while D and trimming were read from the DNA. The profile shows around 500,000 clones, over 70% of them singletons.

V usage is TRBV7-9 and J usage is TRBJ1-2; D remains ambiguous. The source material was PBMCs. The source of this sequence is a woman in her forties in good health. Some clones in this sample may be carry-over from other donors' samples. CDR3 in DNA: TGTGCCAGCAGCCACCCCGCCTATGGCTACACCTTC. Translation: CASSHPAYGYTF.